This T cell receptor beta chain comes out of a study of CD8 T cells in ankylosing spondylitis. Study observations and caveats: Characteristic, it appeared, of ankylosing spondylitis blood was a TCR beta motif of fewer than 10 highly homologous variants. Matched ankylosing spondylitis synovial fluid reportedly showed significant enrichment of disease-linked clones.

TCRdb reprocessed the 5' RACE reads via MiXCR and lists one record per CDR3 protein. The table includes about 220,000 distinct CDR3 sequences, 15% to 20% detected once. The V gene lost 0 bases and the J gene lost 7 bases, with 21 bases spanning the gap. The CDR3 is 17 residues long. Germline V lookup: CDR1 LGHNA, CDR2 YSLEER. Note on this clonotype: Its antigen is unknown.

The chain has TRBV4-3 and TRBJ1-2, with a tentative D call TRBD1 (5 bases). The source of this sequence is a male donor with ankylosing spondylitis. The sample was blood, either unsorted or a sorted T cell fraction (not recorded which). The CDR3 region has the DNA TGCGCCAGCAGCCAAGATGGTTGGGGCAGGGATAGCTCTGGCTACACCTTC. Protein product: CASSQDGWGRDSSGYTF.